This T cell receptor (beta chain) is from a study of blood T cell repertoires in COVID-19. V dropped 1 base and J dropped 4 bases, with 14 bases sitting between them. CDR3 length: 16 residues. Germline V gene lookup returns CDR1 SGHVS and CDR2 FQNEAQ. Using immunoSEQ multiplex PCR, the repertoire was profiled, and TCRdb retains in-frame clones only, with some absent. The repertoire holds some 240,000 clones, with 65% to 85% as singletons. V gene TRBV7-8 combines with J gene TRBJ1-3; D is ambiguous. This receptor was taken from a middle-aged man who had recovered from COVID-19. Sequencing was carried out using PBMCs or T cells enriched from blood (not recorded which). The CDR3 region has the DNA TGTGCCAGCAGCTTAGTAGTCCCTCGAGCGGGAAACACCATATATTTT. This translates into CASSLVVPRAGNTIYF.